The 8 T cell receptor beta chains given below trace back to one sample, sequenced in a study of monozygotic twins with inflammatory bowel disease. TCRdb re-analyzed the 5' RACE reads; it lists each CDR3 protein once, without DNA. This table lists roughly 160,000 distinct CDR3 sequences. The material sequenced was blood. These receptors were taken from a human donor with ulcerative colitis or Crohn's disease, or a healthy co-twin of an affected twin (not recorded which).

The rearrangement uses TRBV27 and TRBJ2-7; TCRdb names TRBD2, which stays unverified in the absence of DNA. The CDR3 is made up of 17 amino acids. The germline V gene has CDR1 MNHEY and CDR2 SMNVEV (reference sequence). The CDR3 loop is CASSLLDIAGGPYEQYF.

The gene calls are TRBV5-6 and TRBJ2-6; TCRdb designates TRBD2, a call that cannot be tested without DNA. Germline assignment: CDR1 SGHDT and CDR2 YYEEEE. The length of the CDR3 is 19 residues. CDR3: CASSLRVSRDYSGANVLTF.

The chain uses TRBV6-5 and TRBJ2-1; with no DNA, the TCRdb D assignment of TRBD1 cannot be verified. There are 14 residues in the CDR3. CDR1 and CDR2 from the germline V gene are MNHEY and SVGAGI. The CDR3 is CASSSGGDASEQFF.

V gene TRBV19 combines with J gene TRBJ2-6. Germline CDR1 is LNHDA and CDR2 is SQIVND (reference sequence). The CDR3 is made up of 14 amino acids. This chain's CDR3 is CASAGAAGANVLTF. The complete variable domain, with remaining parts taken from reference TRBV19 and TRBJ2-6, reads DGGITQSPKYLFRKEGQNVTLSCEQNLNHDAMYWYRQDPGQGLRLIYYSQIVNDFQKGDIAEGYSVSREKKESFPLTVTSAQKNPTAFYLCASAGAAGANVLTFGAGSRLTVL.

The V call is TRBV7-2, the J call TRBJ2-5. The CDR3 has 14 amino acids. The germline CDR1 and CDR2 sequences are SGHTA and FQGNSA. The CDR3 sequence is CASSLDLTQETQYF. The whole variable domain, remainder taken from reference TRBV7-2 and TRBJ2-5, is GAGVSQSPSNKVTEKGKDVELRCDPISGHTALYWYRQSLGQGLEFLIYFQGNSAPDKSGLPSDRFSAERTGGSVSTLTIQRTQQEDSAVYLCASSLDLTQETQYFGPGTRLLVL.

V usage is TRBV3-1 and J usage is TRBJ2-7; as DNA is missing, the TRBD2 call by TCRdb cannot be tested. Per the germline V gene, CDR1 is LGHDT and CDR2 is YNNKEL (reference sequence). The CDR3 is 14 amino acids. The chain's CDR3 is CASRERGGTYEQYF.

V and J are TRBV20-1 and TRBJ2-5; as DNA is missing, the TRBD2 call by TCRdb cannot be tested. Germline CDR1 DFQATT, CDR2 SNEGSKA (reference sequence). This CDR3 region has 19 residues. This chain's CDR3 is CSARDWRVLTSGRQETQYF.

V and J are TRBV27 and TRBJ2-2; without DNA, the TCRdb call of TRBD2 cannot be checked. This CDR3 comprises 16 residues. In germline, CDR1 is MNHEY, CDR2 SMNVEV (reference sequence). CDR3 in amino acids: CASMREGASIPGELFF.